This T cell receptor beta chain was sequenced in a study of T cell responses to AZD1222 COVID-19 vaccine. The repertoire was sequenced with immunoSEQ multiplex PCR; TCRdb's copy has only in-frame clones and lacks some. Among 140,000 to 150,000 clones, around 87% were seen once, and the ten largest hold around 1.6%. The receptor comes from an adult in good health. The material was peripheral blood, obtained on day 0 of AZD1222 vaccination.

The CDR3 reads CASRGGAEAFF. CDR3 nucleotides: TGTGCCAGCAGGGGTGGGGCTGAAGCTTTCTTT. The rearrangement links TRBV2 to TRBJ1-1; D ambiguous. The CDR3 covers 11 residues. Germline V CDR1 and CDR2: SNHLY, FYNNEI. The V end lost 6 bases, the J end lost 6 bases, and 8 bases lay between the germline ends. Full variable domain (remainder filled in from reference TRBV2 and TRBJ1-1): EPEVTQTPSHQVTQMGQEVILRCVPISNHLYFYWYRQILGQKVEFLVSFYNNEISEKSEIFDDQFSVERPDGSNFTLKIRSTKLEDSAMYFCASRGGAEAFFGQGTRLTVV.